Shown below are 25 T cell receptor beta chains from a single sample sequenced in a study of T-cell memory formation after mild COVID-19. TCRdb reprocessed the 5' RACE reads with MiXCR, giving one entry per CDR3 protein. This sample has roughly 43,000 distinct CDR3 sequences, with about a tenth found just once. Sequencing input: PBMCs or a T cell subset sorted from them (not recorded which). The receptors were gathered from an adult woman who had mild COVID-19 (a few samples of this study predate the infection). Cell type and time point are not known.

The chain carries TRBV2 and TRBJ1-2, with TRBD1 matching over 8 bases. This CDR3 comprises 14 residues. CDR1 SNHLY and CDR2 FYNNEI come from the germline V gene. The V gene end was trimmed by 8 bases and the J gene end by 6 bases; junction bases not matched to a gene: 11. The CDR3 sequence is CASSFRVTGDGYTF. In DNA form, the CDR3 reads TGTGCCAGCTCATTCCGGGTGACAGGGGATGGCTACACCTTC.

Points on this clonotype: This may arise from a read error, as a much more abundant clone is one base away. The V and J genes are TRBV20-1 and TRBJ2-7; possibly TRBD1 for D (6 bases). In germline, CDR1 is DFQATT, CDR2 SNEGSKA (reference sequence). V was pared by 3 bases and J by 4 bases, with 16 bases between. The CDR3 spans 14 residues. The CDR3 nucleotides read TGCAGTGCTAGCCCCGGGATAGGGGGATACGAGCAGTACTTC. Encoded protein: CSASPGIGGYEQYF.

This clonotype turned up a few times. V gene TRBV7-8 combines with J gene TRBJ2-2; tentative D call: TRBD2 (6 bases). V shed 4 bases and J shed 6 bases, with 15 bases lying between them. This CDR3 contains 15 residues. Germline V gene lookup returns CDR1 SGHVS and CDR2 FQNEAQ. The CDR3 reads CASSSIEGGSGELFF. The CDR3 nucleotides read TGTGCCAGCAGCTCCATCGAAGGAGGGTCCGGGGAGCTGTTTTTT.

This clonotype was seen at least ten times. V gene TRBV7-2 combines with J gene TRBJ2-3; 11 nucleotides line up with TRBD2. Germline V CDR1 and CDR2: SGHTA, FQGNSA. Unmatched junction bases numbered 6, after V lost 1 base and J lost 3 bases. The CDR3 has 17 residues. The CDR3 nucleotides are TGTGCCAGCAGCTTAGTTGGTAGCGGGAGGGCTACAGATACGCAGTATTTT. It is translated as CASSLVGSGRATDTQYF.

This clonotype was detected many times. The chain couples TRBV7-2 to TRBJ2-4; 10 positions match TRBD2. The V gene's germline CDR1 is SGHTA and CDR2 FQGNSA. This CDR3 is 17 amino acids long. With V trimmed by 1 base and J by 0 bases, 3 bases remained unmatched. The CDR3 protein is CASSLGLAGLAKNIQYF. The DNA of the CDR3 is TGTGCCAGCAGCTTAGGACTAGCGGGTCTAGCCAAAAACATTCAGTACTTC.

By frequency in the sample, this clonotype is medium-sized. The chain combines TRBV5-5 with TRBJ2-5; unclear D gene. This CDR3 has 14 amino acids. V shed 2 bases and J shed 5 bases, with 13 bases lying between them. The germline V gene encodes CDR1 SGHKS and CDR2 YYEKEE (reference sequence). CDR3 region: CASSFLQKEETQYF. CDR3 nucleotides: TGTGCCAGCAGCTTTCTGCAGAAGGAGGAGACCCAGTACTTC.

About this clonotype: A much larger clone differs from this one at a single base, so this may be a read error. The chain uses TRBV29-1 and TRBJ2-7, with D tentatively TRBD1 (6 bases). CDR3 length: 13 amino acids. Germline lookup yields CDR1 SQVTM and CDR2 ANQGSEA. The CDR3 here is CRGVGQNSYEQYF. The CDR3 nucleotides are TGCAGAGGGGTCGGACAGAATTCCTACGAGCAGTACTTC.

This clonotype has a count of ten or more. The V and J genes are TRBV5-5 and TRBJ2-6; D not certain. This CDR3 is built from 15 residues. Deletions cut 0 bases from V and 3 bases from J, with 7 bases between. Per the germline V gene, CDR1 is SGHKS and CDR2 is YYEKEE (reference sequence). CDR3 in amino acids: CASSLGASGANVLTF. The CDR3 DNA reads as TGTGCCAGCAGCTTGGGGGCAAGTGGGGCCAACGTCCTGACTTTC.

The chain recombines TRBV7-2 with TRBJ2-2; 9 positions match TRBD1. The CDR3 runs to 16 residues. J lost 3 bases, V lost 5 bases, and 7 bases had no gene match. Germline V lookup: CDR1 SGHTA, CDR2 FQGNSA. Written as DNA, the CDR3 is TGTGCCAGCAGCGATACAGGGGGCGCGTACACCGGGGAGCTGTTTTTT. Protein product: CASSDTGGAYTGELFF.

In this sample, this clonotype turned up many times. The chain combines TRBV19 with TRBJ2-5; 8 bases map to TRBD2. Germline V gene data show CDR1 as LNHDA and CDR2 as SQIVND (reference sequence). With 6 bases clipped from V and 5 bases from J, the junction kept 11 bases outside the gene matches. This CDR3 has 15 residues. In DNA, the CDR3 is TGTGCCAGTAGCCTACGGACTAGCTTGGCCGAGACCCAGTACTTC. Translated, it gives CASSLRTSLAETQYF.

This clonotype is medium-sized in the sample. The CDR3 coding sequence is TGTGCCAGCAGCCCGGGACTAGGAGACACCGGGGAGCTGTTTTTT. Its protein is CASSPGLGDTGELFF. The chain has TRBV7-3 and TRBJ2-2; 8 nucleotides agree with TRBD2. The CDR3 runs to 15 residues. CDR1 SGHTA and CDR2 FQGTGA come from the germline V gene. V shed 5 bases, J shed 3 bases, and the junction held 5 bases outside the gene matches. Based on the CDR3 plus reference TRBV7-3 and TRBJ2-2, the full variable domain is GAGVSQTPSNKVTEKGKYVELRCDPISGHTALYWYRQSLGQGPEFLIYFQGTGAADDSGLPNDRFFAVRPEGSVSTLKIQRTERGDSAVYLCASSPGLGDTGELFFGEGSRLTVL.

This sequence joins TRBV6-5 and TRBJ2-1; 11 nucleotides match TRBD2. In germline, CDR1 is MNHEY, CDR2 SVGAGI. The CDR3 loop spans 15 amino acids. After removal of 5 bases from V and 4 bases from J, the junction contained 4 bases not matched to a gene. In nucleotides, the CDR3 is TGTGCCAGCAGTACTCGACTAGCGGGATACAATGAGCAGTTCTTC. Protein product: CASSTRLAGYNEQFF.

J is TRBJ1-1 and V is TRBV10-3, with TRBD1 matching over 7 bases. There are 13 residues in the CDR3. Germline V CDR1 and CDR2: ENHRY, SYGVKD. V was pared by 4 bases and J by 4 bases, with 3 bases of the junction left unmatched. The CDR3 protein is CAISVRGGTEAFF. CDR3 DNA sequence: TGTGCCATCAGTGTCAGGGGGGGCACTGAAGCTTTCTTT.

The rearrangement uses TRBV5-1 and TRBJ2-7; TRBD1 matches at 8 bases. Unmatched junction bases numbered 8, after V lost 4 bases and J lost 5 bases. This CDR3 is built from 14 residues. Germline loops: CDR1 SGHRS, CDR2 YFSETQ. The CDR3 region is CASSPDRVFNEQYF. The CDR3 DNA follows: TGCGCCAGCAGCCCGGACAGGGTGTTCAACGAGCAGTACTTC.

As regards this clonotype: One end of the junction is discordant with germline, which a read error may explain. The rearrangement links TRBV18 to TRBJ2-6; the match to TRBD2 covers 7 bases. CDR3 length: 15 amino acids. The V gene's germline CDR1 is KGHSH and CDR2 LQKENI. CDR3 nucleotide sequence: TGTGCCAGCTCACCAAATTCGGCGGGGGTCAACGTCCTGACTTTC. Its translation: CASSPNSAGVNVLTF.

The chain couples TRBV20-1 to TRBJ1-1; TRBD1 matches 9 bases. V trimming: 5 bases; J trimming: 7 bases; junction bases outside the gene matches: 11. From germline, CDR1 is DFQATT and CDR2 SNEGSKA (reference sequence). The CDR3 has 14 residues. The CDR3 nucleotides read TGCAGTGCTGGAAGACCGGGACAGGGCCGTGAAGCTTTCTTT. It specifies CSAGRPGQGREAFF.

This clonotype came up a few times. This chain connects TRBV4-1 to TRBJ2-7, with 9 bases that match TRBD2. The germline V gene has CDR1 MGHRA and CDR2 YSYEKL. This CDR3 has 16 amino acids. With 3 bases clipped from V and 5 bases from J, the junction kept 11 bases outside the gene matches. The chain's CDR3 is CASSQSSGTSTDEQYF. CDR3 bases: TGCGCCAGCAGCCAGTCAAGTGGGACTAGCACCGACGAGCAGTACTTC.

This clonotype turned up a few times. V and J are TRBV30 and TRBJ2-3, with 7 bases fitting TRBD2. Germline V lookup: CDR1 GTSNPN, CDR2 SVGIG (reference sequence). The CDR3 consists of 13 residues. The V and J ends lost 7 bases and 4 bases, in that order; junction bases with no gene match: 8. CDR3 amino acids: CASLNGRSDTQYF. In DNA form, the CDR3 reads TGTGCCTCCCTCAACGGGAGGTCAGATACGCAGTATTTT.

This clonotype was observed a few times. This chain uses TRBV15 with TRBJ1-3; no clear D gene. Germline assignment: CDR1 LNHNV and CDR2 YYDKDF (reference sequence). V was shortened by 0 bases and J by 0 bases, with 3 bases between the two germline ends. This CDR3 comprises 14 residues. The CDR3 loop reads CATSRESSGNTIYF. The CDR3 coding sequence is TGTGCCACCAGCAGAGAAAGCTCTGGAAACACCATATATTTT. The variable domain in full, completed from reference TRBV15 and TRBJ1-3, reads DAMVIQNPRYQVTQFGKPVTLSCSQTLNHNVMYWYQQKSSQAPKLLFHYYDKDFNNEADTPDNFQSRRPNTSFCFLDIRSPGLGDTAMYLCATSRESSGNTIYFGEGSWLTVV.

This clonotype is a singleton in its sample. The junction does not match germline at one end; this may be a read error. V and J are TRBV10-3 and TRBJ1-1; no clear D. CDR1 and CDR2 from the germline V gene are ENHRY and SYGVKD. The CDR3 covers 14 residues. The CDR3 region has the DNA TGTGCCATCAGTGTCAGCGGTGTAAACACTGAAGCTCTCTTT. Residues: CAISVSGVNTEALF.

This sequence joins TRBV19 and TRBJ1-5, with 10 bases matching TRBD1. The CDR3 is 15 residues long. CDR1 and CDR2 (germline): LNHDA, SQIVND (reference sequence). Trimming removed 9 bases from V and 7 bases from J; junction bases left unmatched: 12. Here the CDR3 DNA reads TGTGCCAGCGTCACCGGGACAGGGGTAGGGCAGCCCCAGCATTTT. This sequence encodes CASVTGTGVGQPQHF.

There are many counts of this clonotype. The chain links TRBV5-1 to TRBJ2-3; TRBD2 matches at 8 bases. The germline V gene has CDR1 SGHRS and CDR2 YFSETQ. Losses at the gene ends were 3 bases for V and 5 bases for J; bases not matched to a gene: 5. This CDR3 has 14 amino acids. CDR3 protein: CASSSSGTRDTQYF. In nucleotides, the CDR3 is TGCGCCAGCAGCTCCTCCGGGACTAGAGATACGCAGTATTTT.

The chain uses TRBV15 and TRBJ1-1, with D possibly being TRBD1 (5 bases). Germline CDR1 LNHNV, CDR2 YYDKDF (reference sequence). V was shortened by 0 bases and J by 3 bases, with 17 bases between the two germline ends. This CDR3 contains 17 residues. CDR3 DNA: TGTGCCACCAGCAGAGATGTTGGTATTAGGGGAGACACTGAAGCTTTCTTT. Its translation is CATSRDVGIRGDTEAFF.

This clonotype has more than one count but fewer than ten. The gene calls are TRBV5-6 and TRBJ2-7; perhaps D is TRBD1 or TRBD2 (5 bases each). The V end was cut by 0 bases, the J end by 7 bases, with 14 bases between. Germline values: CDR1 SGHDT, CDR2 YYEEEE. This CDR3 spans 14 amino acids. The CDR3 is CASSLVTLWGEQYF. DNA for the CDR3: TGTGCCAGCAGCTTGGTGACCCTCTGGGGGGAGCAGTACTTC.

This clonotype has a handful of counts. The genes are TRBV24-1 and TRBJ1-2; maybe TRBD1 (6 bases). Trimming stripped 7 bases from V and 6 bases from J, with 23 bases between. CDR3 length: 16 amino acids. In germline, CDR1 is KGHDR, CDR2 SFDVKD. The CDR3 spells CATSATTGRTADGYTF. The CDR3 DNA follows: TGTGCCACCAGCGCCACCACCGGTCGGACAGCGGATGGCTACACCTTC.